Each of the 7 T cell receptor beta chains below was sequenced from the same sample in a study of blood T cell repertoires in COVID-19. This table comes from immunoSEQ multiplex PCR, and its TCRdb copy is limited to in-frame clones, with some not included. The sample consists of 200,000 to 250,000 clones, over 75% of them appearing once. Sequenced material: peripheral blood. The receptors were gathered from a woman in her seventies with COVID-19, enrolled during active disease.

This chain joins TRBV11-3 and TRBJ2-7; a weak D match, TRBD1 (6 bases). The V and J ends lost 3 bases and 5 bases respectively, with 20 bases between them. The germline V gene encodes CDR1 SGHNT and CDR2 YENEEA. This CDR3 region has 16 residues. The CDR3 DNA is TGTGCCAGCAGCTTCTCTCTAACAGGGATGGCTGACGAGCAGTACTTC. Residues: CASSFSLTGMADEQYF.

This clone was seen a single time. This sequence joins TRBV4-3 and TRBJ1-2, with D perhaps matching TRBD1 (5 bases). Deletions cut 0 bases from V and 2 bases from J, with 10 bases between. The CDR3 extends over 15 amino acids. The V gene's germline CDR1 is LGHNA and CDR2 YSLEER. CDR3 DNA: TGCGCCAGCAGCCAAGATTCCCAGGGAAACTATGGCTACACCTTC. Translating gives CASSQDSQGNYGYTF.

This rearrangement joins TRBV10-3 to TRBJ2-3, with TRBD2 matching over 8 bases. The CDR3 length is 16 residues. V trimming: 0 bases; J trimming: 5 bases; junction bases outside the gene matches: 7. The germline V gene has CDR1 ENHRY and CDR2 SYGVKD. The CDR3 protein is CAISESAGGNLDTQYF. The CDR3, as DNA: TGTGCCATCAGTGAGTCGGCGGGGGGTAATTTAGATACGCAGTATTTT.

This rearrangement joins TRBV29-1 to TRBJ1-2; D not resolved. V was clipped by 6 bases and J by 2 bases, with 16 bases between them. This CDR3 spans 14 amino acids. Germline V CDR1 and CDR2: SQVTM, ANQGSEA. The CDR3 protein is CSVLKSGWNYGYTF. The CDR3 DNA sequence: TGCAGCGTACTAAAGTCGGGGTGGAACTATGGCTACACCTTC.

The rearrangement uses TRBV5-1 and TRBJ1-1, with D unclear. The CDR3 is made up of 14 amino acids. Trimming took 0 bases from V and 1 from J, leaving 7 bases between them. Germline V gene data show CDR1 as SGHRS and CDR2 as YFSETQ. The CDR3 DNA sequence: TGCGCCAGCAGCTTGGCTAGCCCGAACACTGAAGCTTTCTTT. It codes for CASSLASPNTEAFF. Filled out from reference TRBV5-1 and TRBJ1-1, the complete variable domain reads KAGVTQTPRYLIKTRGQQVTLSCSPISGHRSVSWYQQTPGQGLQFLFEYFSETQRNKGNFPGRFSGRQFSNSRSEMNVSTLELGDSALYLCASSLASPNTEAFFGQGTRLTVV.

This clone was seen once. The chain recombines TRBV7-3 with TRBJ2-5; TRBD1 aligns across 7 bases. The CDR3 covers 13 residues. With 5 bases clipped from V and 5 bases from J, the junction kept 5 bases outside the gene matches. Germline V CDR1 and CDR2: SGHTA, FQGTGA. The CDR3 protein is CASSEGQRETQYF. In nucleotides, the CDR3 is TGTGCCAGCAGCGAGGGACAGAGGGAGACCCAGTACTTC.

The chain carries TRBV29-1 and TRBJ1-3; possible D gene TRBD1, 5 bases. The CDR3 runs to 14 residues. Germline loops: CDR1 SQVTM, CDR2 ANQGSEA. V lost 7 bases and J lost 0, with 13 bases in between. The CDR3 reads CSASQDLSGNTIYF. CDR3 coding DNA: TGCAGCGCCTCACAGGACCTCTCTGGAAACACCATATATTTT. Full variable domain (missing parts from reference TRBV29-1 and TRBJ1-3): SAVISQKPSRDICQRGTSLTIQCQVDSQVTMMFWYRQQPGQSLTLIATANQGSEATYESGFVIDKFPISRPNLTFSTLTVSNMSPEDSSIYLCSASQDLSGNTIYFGEGSWLTVV.